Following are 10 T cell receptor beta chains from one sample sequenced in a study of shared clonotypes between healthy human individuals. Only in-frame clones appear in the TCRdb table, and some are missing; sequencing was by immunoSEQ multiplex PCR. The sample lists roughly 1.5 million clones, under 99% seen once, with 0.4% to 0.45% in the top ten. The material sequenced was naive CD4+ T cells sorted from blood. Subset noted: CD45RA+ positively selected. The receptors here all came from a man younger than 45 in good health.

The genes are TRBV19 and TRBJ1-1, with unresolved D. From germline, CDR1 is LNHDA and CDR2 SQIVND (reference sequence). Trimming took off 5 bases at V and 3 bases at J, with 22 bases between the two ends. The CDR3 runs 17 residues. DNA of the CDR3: TGTGCCAGTAGTGCCCGGCCCTCAATAAGGGTTGACACTGAAGCTTTCTTT. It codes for CASSARPSIRVDTEAFF.

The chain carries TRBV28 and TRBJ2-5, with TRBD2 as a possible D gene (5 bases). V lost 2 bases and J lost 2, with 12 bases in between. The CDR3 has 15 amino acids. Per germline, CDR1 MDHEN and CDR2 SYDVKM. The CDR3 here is CASSLPDGLQETQYF. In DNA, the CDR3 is TGTGCCAGCAGTTTACCCGACGGACTGCAAGAGACCCAGTACTTC.

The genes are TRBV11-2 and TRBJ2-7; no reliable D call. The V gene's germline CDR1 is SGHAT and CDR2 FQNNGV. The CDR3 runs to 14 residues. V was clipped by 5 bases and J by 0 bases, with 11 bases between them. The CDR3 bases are TGTGCCAGCAGCCAACAGCAGAGCTCCTACGAGCAGTACTTC. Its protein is CASSQQQSSYEQYF.

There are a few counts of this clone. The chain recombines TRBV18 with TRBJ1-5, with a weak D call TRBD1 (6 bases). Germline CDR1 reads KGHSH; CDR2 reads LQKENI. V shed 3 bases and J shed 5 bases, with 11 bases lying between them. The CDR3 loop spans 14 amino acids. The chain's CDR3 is CASSPSPGDQPQHF. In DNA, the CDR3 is TGTGCCAGCTCACCTAGTCCAGGGGATCAGCCCCAGCATTTT.

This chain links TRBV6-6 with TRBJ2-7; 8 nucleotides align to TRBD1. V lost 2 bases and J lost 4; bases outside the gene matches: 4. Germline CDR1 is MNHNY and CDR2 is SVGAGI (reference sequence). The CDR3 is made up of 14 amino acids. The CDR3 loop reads CASSYGRGRYEQYF. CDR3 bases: TGTGCCAGCAGTTACGGCAGGGGGCGTTACGAGCAGTACTTC.

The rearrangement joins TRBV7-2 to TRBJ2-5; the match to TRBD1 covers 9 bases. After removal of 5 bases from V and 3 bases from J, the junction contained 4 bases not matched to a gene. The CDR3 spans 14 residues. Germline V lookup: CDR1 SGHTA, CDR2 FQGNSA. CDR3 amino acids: CASSPRTGEETQYF. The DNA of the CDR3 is TGTGCCAGCAGCCCTCGGACAGGGGAAGAGACCCAGTACTTC.

The CDR3 DNA follows: TGTGCCAGCAGTCGCTCTTTAGCAGGCTTAACCTACGAGCAGTACTTC. Its protein is CASSRSLAGLTYEQYF. The chain recombines TRBV27 with TRBJ2-7; D ambiguous. The CDR3 is 16 amino acids. Germline CDR1 and CDR2: MNHEY and SMNVEV (reference sequence). Between the trimmed V and J ends, which lost 5 bases and 2 bases, there was a span of 19 bases.

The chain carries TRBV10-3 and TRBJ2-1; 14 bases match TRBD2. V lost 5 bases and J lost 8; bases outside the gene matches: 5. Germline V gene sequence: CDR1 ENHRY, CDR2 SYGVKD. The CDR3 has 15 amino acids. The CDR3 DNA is TGTGCCATCAGTTGGACTAGCGGGAGGTCCTATGAGCAGTTCTTC. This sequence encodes CAISWTSGRSYEQFF.

CDR3 loop: CASSDGIAGGPKNEQFF. DNA of the CDR3: TGTGCCAGCAGCGACGGGATAGCGGGAGGGCCGAAGAATGAGCAGTTCTTC. This chain joins TRBV6-4 and TRBJ2-1, with 11 bases that match TRBD2. The CDR3 sequence is 17 residues long. V trimming: 6 bases; J trimming: 7 bases; junction bases outside the gene matches: 14. Germline CDR1 is MRHNA and CDR2 is SNTAGT.

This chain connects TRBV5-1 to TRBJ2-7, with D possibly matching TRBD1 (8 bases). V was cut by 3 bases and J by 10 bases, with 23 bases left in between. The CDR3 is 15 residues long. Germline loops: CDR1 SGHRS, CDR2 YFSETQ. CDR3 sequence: CASSSLGQGGSEQYF. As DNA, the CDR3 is TGCGCCAGCAGCTCGCTTGGACAGGGAGGGTCGGAACAGTACTTC.